Sequencing of this TCR beta chain was carried out in a study of blood T cell repertoires in COVID-19. V trimming: 0 bases; J trimming: 6 bases; junction bases outside the gene matches: 5. This CDR3 is built from 15 residues. Looked up from germline, CDR1 is SGHRS and CDR2 is YFSETQ. Measured with immunoSEQ multiplex PCR; TCRdb has only the in-frame clones, and not every one. The sample consists of approximately 28,000 clones, around 60% of them appearing once. This clonotype was obtained from a man aged 55 to 70 with active or convalescent COVID-19. The specimen sequenced was peripheral blood. V is TRBV5-1 and J is TRBJ2-3; 9 positions agree with TRBD2. Written as DNA, the CDR3 is TGCGCCAGCAGCTTGGTGTTAGCGGGAGCTGATACGCAGTATTTT. This codes for CASSLVLAGADTQYF.